The present entry profiles one T cell receptor beta chain with its context. This clonotype was observed at least ten times. The antigen it recognizes is unknown. No much larger clonotype is one base removed from it; base qualities were not supplied. Read against the paper, the sample's time point label means: persistent/refractory GD, antithyroid drugs over 5 years with positive TRAb. For both TCR sequencing and RNA sequencing, RNA was extracted from PBMCs using TRIzol. Graves' disease was diagnosed according to American Thyroid Association guidelines. Patients were recruited from an endocrinology department in Xi'an, China. Each patient gave approximately 10 milliliters of peripheral blood, collected in an EDTA anticoagulant tube. PBMCs were isolated by Ficoll Paque Plus density gradient separation without further T cell sorting. RNA quality was checked with an Agilent 2100 Bioanalyzer and agarose gel, and concentration with a NanoDrop 2000.

V and J are truncated by 8 bases and 1 base respectively, leaving an intervening sequence of 14 bases. CDR1 and CDR2 are drawn from the germline V gene (reference sequence): DFQATT, SNEGSKA. The CDR3 runs 13 amino acids, cysteine and phenylalanine included. CDR3 DNA is the only sequence kept; it has 39 bases, read in frame from the first base. The library came from multiplex PCR. The sequencer was an Illumina HiSeq 4000. CDR3 regions were amplified by Arm-PCR with iRepertoire HTBI primers to construct TCR beta libraries. Before sequencing, the PCR products underwent gel purification. On the study's bioinformatics: Gene usage analysis of CDR3 amino acid clonotypes used the approximately 62 TRBV and around 14 TRBJ segments found across samples. COPE and FqMerger were used to merge the filtered high-quality paired reads into contigs. BLAST was used to align contigs to IMGT TRBV, TRBD and TRBJ reference genes, with CDR3 defined following IMGT. Clonotypes above 0.1% frequency were classified as highly expanded clones. Repertoire diversity was measured by Shannon entropy, and V-J evenness by the Gini coefficient. A clonotype was considered public if more than one individual shared it. Using fastp at Q25 and MiXCR, TCRdb reprocessed the public reads and kept productive beta chains. One record per CDR3 amino acid sequence lists the most common genes and DNA. The authors' filters were not applied to this entry. Across this sample there are approximately 470,000 distinct CDR3 sequences, with under 25% seen only once. 6.5% to 8% of the sample lies in the top ten.

These data belong to a study of regulatory T cells in long-lasting Graves disease listed by TCRdb under 2021. Study-wide context: Persistent Graves' disease meant more than 5 years of antithyroid drug treatment with TSH receptor autoantibodies that stayed positive. A total of roughly 35 samples underwent TCR sequencing: around 13 from persistent and about 20 from newly diagnosed Graves' disease patients. Persistent Graves' disease patients were compared with newly diagnosed Graves' disease patients by peripheral blood TCR sequencing and RNA sequencing. In the clinical cohort, patients with persistent Graves' disease had used antithyroid drugs for an average of around 10 years. The study was conducted in China and was registered as a clinical trial. What the authors observed across the whole study: The authors noted that the small sample size was a limitation that may lower accuracy. Sequencing and analysis were restricted to the TCR beta chain. Patients with persistent disease shared more public clonotypes (about 2,700) than newly diagnosed patients did (966). Because the primary lesion, thyroid tissue, could not be accessed, the study looked at peripheral blood alone. TRBV28, TRBJ1-2 and TRBJ2-5 were preferentially used in persistent disease, while TRBV20-1 and TRBJ2-1 were favored in newly diagnosed disease. Persistent Graves' disease patients showed lower TCR Shannon entropy and fewer highly expanded clones than newly diagnosed patients, suggesting clonal expansion.

Rearrangement joined TRBV20-1 to TRBJ1-1; a weak D assignment points to TRBD1 (6 bases agree). The sample in question was peripheral blood mononuclear cells (PBMCs), obtained when the disease was refractory, from a patient treated with antithyroid drugs. This clonotype was sampled from a female donor with Graves disease. This receptor has the CDR3 CSSSVTGNTEAFF. The DNA reads as follows: TGCAGTAGTTCCGTGACAGGGAACACTGAAGCTTTCTTT.